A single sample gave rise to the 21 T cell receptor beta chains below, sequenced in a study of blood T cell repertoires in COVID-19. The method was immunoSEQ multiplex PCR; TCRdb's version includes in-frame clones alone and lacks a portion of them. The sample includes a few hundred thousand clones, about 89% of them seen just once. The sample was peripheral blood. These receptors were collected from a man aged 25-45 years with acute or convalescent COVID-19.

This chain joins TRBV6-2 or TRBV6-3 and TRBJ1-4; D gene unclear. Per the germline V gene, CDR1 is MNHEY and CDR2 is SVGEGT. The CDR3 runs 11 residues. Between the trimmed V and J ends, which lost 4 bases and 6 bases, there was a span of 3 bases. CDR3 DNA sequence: TGTGCCAGCAGTTCCGATGAAAAACTGTTTTTT. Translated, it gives CASSSDEKLFF.

The CDR3 sequence is CASSDPRLAGSSYEQYF. In nucleotides, the CDR3 is TGCGCCAGCAGTGACCCGCGGCTAGCGGGTAGCTCCTACGAGCAGTACTTC. The chain couples TRBV10-2 to TRBJ2-7, with 8 positions matching TRBD2. CDR3 length: 17 residues. Germline assignment: CDR1 WSHSY and CDR2 SAAADI. Trimming cost V 3 bases and J 0 bases; bases outside gene matches: 10.

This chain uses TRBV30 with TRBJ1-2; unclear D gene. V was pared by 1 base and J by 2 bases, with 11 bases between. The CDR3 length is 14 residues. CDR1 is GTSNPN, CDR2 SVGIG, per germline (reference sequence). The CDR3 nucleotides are TGTGCCTGGAGTGCCTCAAGCGGGAACTATGGCTACACCTTC. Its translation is CAWSASSGNYGYTF.

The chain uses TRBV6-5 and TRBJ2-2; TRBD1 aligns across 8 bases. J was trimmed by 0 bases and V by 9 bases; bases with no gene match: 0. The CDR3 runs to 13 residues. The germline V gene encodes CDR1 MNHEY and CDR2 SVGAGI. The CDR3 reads CARGQANTGELFF. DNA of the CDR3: TGTGCCAGGGGACAGGCGAACACCGGGGAGCTGTTTTTT.

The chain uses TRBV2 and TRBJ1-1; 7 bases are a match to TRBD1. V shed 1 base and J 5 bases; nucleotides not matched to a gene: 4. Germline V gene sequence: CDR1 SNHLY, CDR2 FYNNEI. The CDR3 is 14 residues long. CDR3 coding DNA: TGTGCCAGCAGTGAAGGCAGGGGGTGGACTGAAGCTTTCTTT. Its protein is CASSEGRGWTEAFF.

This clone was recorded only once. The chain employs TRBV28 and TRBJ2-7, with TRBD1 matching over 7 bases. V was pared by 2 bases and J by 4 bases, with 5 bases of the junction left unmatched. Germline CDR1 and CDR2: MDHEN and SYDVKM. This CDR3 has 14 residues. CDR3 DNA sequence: TGTGCCAGCAGTTTAGGACAGGTCTGGTACGAGCAGTACTTC. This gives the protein CASSLGQVWYEQYF.

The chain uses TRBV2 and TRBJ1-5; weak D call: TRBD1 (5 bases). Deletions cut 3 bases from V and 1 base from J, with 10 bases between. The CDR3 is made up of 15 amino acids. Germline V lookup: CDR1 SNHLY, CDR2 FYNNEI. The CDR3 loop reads CASSEGGLSNQPQHF. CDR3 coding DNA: TGTGCCAGCAGTGAGGGGGGGTTGAGCAATCAGCCCCAGCATTTT.

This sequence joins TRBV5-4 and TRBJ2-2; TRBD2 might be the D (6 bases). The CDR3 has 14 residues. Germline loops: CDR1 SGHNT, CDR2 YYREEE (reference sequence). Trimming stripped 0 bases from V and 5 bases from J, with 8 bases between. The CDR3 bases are TGTGCCAGCAGCTTGGGGGCGGGAACCGGGGAGCTGTTTTTT. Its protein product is CASSLGAGTGELFF.

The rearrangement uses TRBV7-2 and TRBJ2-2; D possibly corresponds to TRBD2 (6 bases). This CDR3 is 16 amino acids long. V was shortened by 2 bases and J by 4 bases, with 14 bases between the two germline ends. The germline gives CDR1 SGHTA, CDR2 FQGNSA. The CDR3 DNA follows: TGTGCCAGCAGCTTAATCTTCGCGGGGAGCACCGGGGAGCTGTTTTTT. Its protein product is CASSLIFAGSTGELFF.

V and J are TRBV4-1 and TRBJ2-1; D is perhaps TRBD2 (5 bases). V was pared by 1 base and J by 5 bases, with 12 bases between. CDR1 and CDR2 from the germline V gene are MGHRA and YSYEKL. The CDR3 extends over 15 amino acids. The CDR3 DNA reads TGCGCCAGCAGCCAAGTGGTTAGCGCAAACAATGAGCAGTTCTTC. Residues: CASSQVVSANNEQFF.

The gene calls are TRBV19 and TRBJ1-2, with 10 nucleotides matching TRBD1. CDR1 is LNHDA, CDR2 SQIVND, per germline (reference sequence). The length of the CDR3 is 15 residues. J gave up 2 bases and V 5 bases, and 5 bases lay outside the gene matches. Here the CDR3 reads CASSPRQGANYGYTF. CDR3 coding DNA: TGTGCCAGTAGTCCACGACAGGGGGCCAACTATGGCTACACCTTC. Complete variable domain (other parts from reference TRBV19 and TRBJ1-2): DGGITQSPKYLFRKEGQNVTLSCEQNLNHDAMYWYRQDPGQGLRLIYYSQIVNDFQKGDIAEGYSVSREKKESFPLTVTSAQKNPTAFYLCASSPRQGANYGYTFGSGTRLTVV.

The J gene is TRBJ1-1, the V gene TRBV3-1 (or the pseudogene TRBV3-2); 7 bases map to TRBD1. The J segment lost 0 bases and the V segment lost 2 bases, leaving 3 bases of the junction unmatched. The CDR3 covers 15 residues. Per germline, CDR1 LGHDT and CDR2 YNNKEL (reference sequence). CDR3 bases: TGTGCCAGCAGCCAACGACAGGGCGTGAACACTGAAGCTTTCTTT. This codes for CASSQRQGVNTEAFF.

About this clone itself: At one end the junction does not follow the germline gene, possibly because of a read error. The CDR3 nucleotides read TGTGCCAGCAGTGACTCTACTTTCGATCCCTACGAGCAGTACTTC. Translated: CASSDSTFDPYEQYF. V usage is TRBV6-5 and J usage is TRBJ2-7, with D uncertain. This CDR3 contains 15 residues. Germline CDR1 and CDR2: MNHEY and SVGAGI.

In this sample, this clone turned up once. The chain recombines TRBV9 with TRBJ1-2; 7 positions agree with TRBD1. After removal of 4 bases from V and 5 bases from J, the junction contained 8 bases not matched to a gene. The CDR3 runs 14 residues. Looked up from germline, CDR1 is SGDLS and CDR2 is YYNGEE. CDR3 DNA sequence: TGTGCCAGCAGCCCGGACAGGCAGACTTATGGCTACACCTTC. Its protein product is CASSPDRQTYGYTF.

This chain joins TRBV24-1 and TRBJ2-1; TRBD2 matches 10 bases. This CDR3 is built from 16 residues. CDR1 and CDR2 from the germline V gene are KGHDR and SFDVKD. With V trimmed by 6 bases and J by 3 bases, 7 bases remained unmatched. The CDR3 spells CATSPGTSDYYNEQFF. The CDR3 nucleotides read TGTGCCACCAGTCCGGGGACTAGCGACTACTACAATGAGCAGTTCTTC.

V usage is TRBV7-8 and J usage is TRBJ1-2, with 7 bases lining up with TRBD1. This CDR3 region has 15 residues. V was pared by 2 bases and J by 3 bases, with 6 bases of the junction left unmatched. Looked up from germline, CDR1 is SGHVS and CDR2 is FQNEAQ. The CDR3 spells CASSLMSDRDYGYTF. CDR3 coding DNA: TGTGCCAGCAGCTTAATGTCTGACAGGGACTATGGCTACACCTTC. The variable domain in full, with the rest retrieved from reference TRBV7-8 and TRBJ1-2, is GAGVSQSPRYKVAKRGQDVALRCDPISGHVSLFWYQQALGQGPEFLTYFQNEAQLDKSGLPSDRFFAERPEGSVSTLKIQRTQQEDSAVYLCASSLMSDRDYGYTFGSGTRLTVV.

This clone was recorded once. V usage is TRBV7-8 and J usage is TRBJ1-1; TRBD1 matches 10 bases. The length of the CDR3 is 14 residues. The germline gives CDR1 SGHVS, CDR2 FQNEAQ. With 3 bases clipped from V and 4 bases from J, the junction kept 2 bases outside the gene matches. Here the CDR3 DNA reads TGTGCCAGCAGCTTCGGACAGGGGGGCACTGAAGCTTTCTTT. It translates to CASSFGQGGTEAFF.

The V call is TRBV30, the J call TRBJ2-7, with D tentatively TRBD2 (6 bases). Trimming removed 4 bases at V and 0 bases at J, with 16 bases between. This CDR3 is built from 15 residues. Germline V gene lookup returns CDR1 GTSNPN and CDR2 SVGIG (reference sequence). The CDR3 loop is CAWTERPGDSYEQYF. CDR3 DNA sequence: TGTGCCTGGACCGAGCGTCCGGGGGACTCCTACGAGCAGTACTTC.

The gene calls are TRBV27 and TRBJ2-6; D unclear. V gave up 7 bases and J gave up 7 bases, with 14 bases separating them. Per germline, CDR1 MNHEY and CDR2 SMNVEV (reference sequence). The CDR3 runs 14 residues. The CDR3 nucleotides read TGTGCCAGCACCCTACAAGCAGGCGCCAACGTCCTGACTTTC. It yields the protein CASTLQAGANVLTF.

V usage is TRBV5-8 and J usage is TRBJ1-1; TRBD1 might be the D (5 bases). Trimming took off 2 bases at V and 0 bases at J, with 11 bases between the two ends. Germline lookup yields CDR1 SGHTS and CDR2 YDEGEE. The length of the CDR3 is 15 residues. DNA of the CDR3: TGTGCCAGCAGCTTCCAGGGAAGATTGAACACTGAAGCTTTCTTT. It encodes CASSFQGRLNTEAFF.

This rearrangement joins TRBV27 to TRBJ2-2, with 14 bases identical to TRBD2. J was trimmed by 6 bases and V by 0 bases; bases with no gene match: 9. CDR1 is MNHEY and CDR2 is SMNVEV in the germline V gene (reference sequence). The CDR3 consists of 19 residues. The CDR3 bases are TGTGCCAGCAGTTTATCTTATCCGGGACTAGCGGGAGATGCCGGGGAGCTGTTTTTT. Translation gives CASSLSYPGLAGDAGELFF.